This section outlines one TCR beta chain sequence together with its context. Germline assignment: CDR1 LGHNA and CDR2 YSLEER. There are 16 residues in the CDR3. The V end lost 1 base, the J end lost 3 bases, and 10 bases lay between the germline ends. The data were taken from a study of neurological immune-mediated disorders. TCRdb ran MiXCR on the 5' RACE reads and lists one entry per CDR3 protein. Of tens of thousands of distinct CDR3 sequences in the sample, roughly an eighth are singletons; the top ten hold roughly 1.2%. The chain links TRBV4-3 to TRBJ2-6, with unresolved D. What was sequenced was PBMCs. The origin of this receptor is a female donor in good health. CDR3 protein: CASSQGGTNGANVLTF. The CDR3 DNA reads TGCGCCAGCAGCCAAGGGGGTACAAATGGGGCCAACGTCCTGACTTTC.